This TCR beta chain was documented in a study of cytotoxic CD8 clonotypes in ibrutinib-treated CLL. At the level of the study: Recorded responses included 24 partial and 2 complete; following median about 70 months, approximately 14 stayed remitted and 12 progressed. The samples contained over 250,000 productive templates on average. They also contained an average of about 100,000 productive rearrangements.

This table comes from immunoSEQ multiplex PCR, and its TCRdb copy is limited to in-frame clones, with some not included. The sample records about 180,000 clones, less than 85% being singletons. Turning to this clone: Its antigen is as yet unknown.

General study points: Timing of sampling differed between sustained-remission and progressing patients. Public clonotypes were uncommon and contracted or stayed stable on treatment.

The sequence was collected from a human donor with chronic lymphocytic leukemia. The sample in question was PBMCs, obtained after 24 months of ibrutinib treatment.

The CDR3 spells CAENGDFTEAFF. For the CDR3, the DNA is TGTGCAGAGAATGGTGACTTCACTGAAGCTTTCTTT. The V and J genes are TRBV2 and TRBJ1-1, with unresolved D. The CDR3 contains 12 residues. Germline lookup yields CDR1 SNHLY and CDR2 FYNNEI. The whole variable domain, filled in from reference TRBV2 and TRBJ1-1, reads EPEVTQTPSHQVTQMGQEVILRCVPISNHLYFYWYRQILGQKVEFLVSFYNNEISEKSEIFDDQFSVERPDGSNFTLKIRSTKLEDSAMYFCAENGDFTEAFFGQGTRLTVV.